The 24 T cell receptor beta chains below all came from one sample that was sequenced in a study of OX40 agonist ivuxolimab in advanced cancers. Receptor libraries were prepared by the immunoSEQ multiplex PCR assay. TCRdb's version of the immuneACCESS table is confined to in-frame rearrangements and falls short of the full clone set. An unresolved V gene accounts for under half of the shortfall where checked; the remainder is of unknown origin. The sample records roughly 90,000 clones, about 90% of which are singletons. Roughly 8.9% of the sample comes from the top ten. The specimen was CD4+ or CD8+ T cells sorted from blood, collected in a trial of the OX40 agonist ivuxolimab. The origin of the receptors is an adult with an advanced solid tumor such as melanoma, head and neck, liver or kidney cancer.

The genes are TRBV4-1 and TRBJ2-7; D possibly matches TRBD1 or TRBD2 (5 bases each). This CDR3 has 13 residues. Germline values: CDR1 MGHRA, CDR2 YSYEKL. V lost 4 bases and J 1 base, leaving 8 bases between the germline ends. The CDR3 loop is CASSRDQSYEQYF. In DNA form, the CDR3 reads TGCGCCAGCAGCCGGGACCAGTCCTACGAGCAGTACTTC.

The CDR3 DNA sequence: TGTGCCAGCAGCCCGGGACAGGGGGAGAACACTGAAGCTTTCTTT. This codes for CASSPGQGENTEAFF. The chain recombines TRBV7-9 with TRBJ1-1; 11 bases match TRBD1. The CDR3 is 15 amino acids. Trimming at V came to 5 bases and at J to 1 base, leaving 3 bases not matched to a gene. CDR1 SEHNR and CDR2 FQNEAQ come from the germline V gene (reference sequence).

The genes are TRBV9 and TRBJ2-1, with D possibly TRBD1 on 6 matching bases. The CDR3 totals 14 residues. Trimming removed 1 base at V and 2 bases at J, with 7 bases between. The germline V gene has CDR1 SGDLS and CDR2 YYNGEE. The CDR3 protein is CASSVRGTYNEQFF. CDR3 sequence (DNA): TGTGCCAGCAGCGTAAGGGGGACCTACAATGAGCAGTTCTTC. Full variable domain (outside the CDR3, taken from reference TRBV9 and TRBJ2-1): DSGVTQTPKHLITATGQRVTLRCSPRSGDLSVYWYQQSLDQGLQFLIQYYNGEERAKGNILERFSAQQFPDLHSELNLSSLELGDSALYFCASSVRGTYNEQFFGPGTRLTVL.

The V gene is TRBV1, the J gene TRBJ1-4; the DNA was not compared with TRBD1, the D call given in the table. TRBV1 is a pseudogene segment. The CDR3 consists of 14 residues. The CDR3 coding sequence is TGCACCAGCAGCCCTCGACAGGGACGTGAAAAACTGTTTTTT. Protein product: CTSSPRQGREKLFF.

The V gene is TRBV27, the J gene TRBJ2-1, with unresolved D. Per germline, CDR1 MNHEY and CDR2 SMNVEV (reference sequence). The CDR3 is made up of 11 amino acids. V shed 5 bases and J shed 4 bases, with 3 bases lying between them. The CDR3 is CASSTYNEQFF. CDR3 DNA: TGTGCCAGCAGTACATACAATGAGCAGTTCTTC.

V gene TRBV19 combines with J gene TRBJ2-3, with D uncertain. From germline, CDR1 is LNHDA and CDR2 SQIVND (reference sequence). V lost 2 bases and J 4 bases, leaving 13 bases between the germline ends. The CDR3 covers 15 residues. CDR3 sequence (DNA): TGTGCCAGTAGTATACGGGCCGGAGCCCCAGATACGCAGTATTTT. Translating it yields CASSIRAGAPDTQYF.

The rearrangement joins TRBV5-8 to TRBJ2-5, with TRBD2 identical over 8 bases. This CDR3 is 15 amino acids long. Unmatched junction bases numbered 6, after V lost 4 bases and J lost 1 base. The germline V gene has CDR1 SGHTS and CDR2 YDEGEE. This CDR3 is CASSLSGRIQETQYF. The CDR3 DNA reads TGTGCCAGCAGCCTGAGCGGGAGAATCCAAGAGACCCAGTACTTC.

This rearrangement joins TRBV5-1 to TRBJ2-5; TRBD2 is a possible D gene (5 bases). The J call is doubtful: the DNA matches TRBJ2-7 better. The V gene's germline CDR1 is SGHRS and CDR2 YFSETQ. The CDR3 has 12 residues. For the CDR3, the DNA is TGCGCCAGCAGCTTGGGAGGGTACGAGCAGTACTTC. Translation: CASSLGGYEQYF.

A single count supports this clone. The chain has TRBV7-3 and TRBJ2-2; 9 nucleotides agree with TRBD2. The germline CDR1 and CDR2 sequences are SGHTA and FQGTGA. With 1 base clipped from V and 5 bases from J, the junction kept 14 bases outside the gene matches. The CDR3 has 19 residues. The CDR3 loop reads CASSLIGTSSTPGTGELFF. In DNA, the CDR3 is TGTGCCAGCAGCTTAATTGGGACTAGCTCAACCCCTGGGACCGGGGAGCTGTTTTTT. Drawing the rest from reference TRBV7-3 and TRBJ2-2, the complete variable domain is GAGVSQTPSNKVTEKGKYVELRCDPISGHTALYWYRQSLGQGPEFLIYFQGTGAADDSGLPNDRFFAVRPEGSVSTLKIQRTERGDSAVYLCASSLIGTSSTPGTGELFFGEGSRLTVL.

This clone has just one count. V and J are TRBV5-1 and TRBJ1-3; weak D call: TRBD1 (5 bases). CDR1 and CDR2 from the germline V gene are SGHRS and YFSETQ. The CDR3 has 14 amino acids. Trimming stripped 3 bases from V and 0 bases from J, with 7 bases between. DNA of the CDR3: TGCGCCAGCAGCTGGGACTTCTCTGGAAACACCATATATTTT. The encoded protein is CASSWDFSGNTIYF.

The V gene is TRBV18, the J gene TRBJ2-7; unclear D gene. V was shortened by 3 bases and J by 4 bases, with 13 bases between the two germline ends. Germline V gene lookup returns CDR1 KGHSH and CDR2 LQKENI. This CDR3 comprises 14 residues. CDR3 DNA: TGTGCCAGCTCACCTATTCAGGATAATTACGAGCAGTACTTC. This encodes CASSPIQDNYEQYF.

V and J are TRBV9 and TRBJ2-3; the D gene is possibly TRBD2 (6 bases). The CDR3 has 15 amino acids. With 0 bases removed from V and 4 bases from J, the gap between germline ends came to 12 bases. From germline, CDR1 is SGDLS and CDR2 YYNGEE. The CDR3 DNA reads as TGTGCCAGCAGCGTAGATGGCGGGAAACCAGATACGCAGTATTTT. This gives the protein CASSVDGGKPDTQYF.

The chain is built from TRBV10-3 and TRBJ2-5, with D unclear. The DNA end lines up better with TRBJ2-7; the J call may be wrong. The CDR3 sequence is 16 residues long. Germline loops: CDR1 ENHRY, CDR2 SYGVKD. This CDR3 is CAISESGRQVPYEQYF. The DNA of the CDR3 is TGTGCCATCAGTGAGTCAGGGCGGCAGGTGCCCTACGAGCAGTACTTC.

This rearrangement joins TRBV27 to TRBJ2-4, with TRBD2 as a possible D gene (6 bases). V was clipped by 0 bases and J by 0 bases, with 9 bases between them. The CDR3 runs 16 residues. Germline assignment: CDR1 MNHEY and CDR2 SMNVEV (reference sequence). The CDR3 DNA is TGTGCCAGCAGTTTATCGGAGGGTCAAGCCAAAAACATTCAGTACTTC. Protein product: CASSLSEGQAKNIQYF.

The chain recombines TRBV4-1 with TRBJ2-1, with 9 bases aligning to TRBD2. V lost 2 bases, J lost 3 bases, and 2 bases stayed unmatched. CDR3 size: 15 residues. Germline V CDR1 and CDR2: MGHRA, YSYEKL. Here the CDR3 reads CASSQRTSDYNEQFF. In nucleotides, the CDR3 is TGCGCCAGCAGCCAAAGGACTAGCGACTACAATGAGCAGTTCTTC.

This chain links TRBV18 with TRBJ2-3; possibly TRBD1 for D (6 bases). This CDR3 region has 15 residues. Germline values: CDR1 KGHSH, CDR2 LQKENI. The V end lost 5 bases, the J end lost 2 bases, and 14 bases lay between the germline ends. The CDR3 coding sequence is TGTGCCAGCTCAGCAGGGGATACTCTCACAGATACGCAGTATTTT. This sequence encodes CASSAGDTLTDTQYF.

The chain is built from TRBV2 and TRBJ2-1; 7 bases match TRBD2. Germline loops: CDR1 SNHLY, CDR2 FYNNEI. V was clipped by 4 bases and J by 8 bases; unmatched bases: 11. The CDR3 spans 15 residues. CDR3 nucleotides: TGTGCCAGCAGTGCCTGGCCCAGCGGGAATGATGAGCAGTTCTTC. Amino acid sequence: CASSAWPSGNDEQFF.

The table lists this clone with a few counts. The chain combines TRBV11-2 with TRBJ2-7; D call uncertain. CDR1 SGHAT and CDR2 FQNNGV come from the germline V gene. The CDR3 contains 15 residues. V was clipped by 5 bases and J by 3 bases, with 17 bases between them. The CDR3 is CASSPLSGPRYEQYF. The CDR3 DNA is TGTGCCAGCAGCCCCTTAAGTGGGCCCCGCTACGAGCAGTACTTC. The variable domain in full, with the rest retrieved from reference TRBV11-2 and TRBJ2-7, is EAGVAQSPRYKIIEKRQSVAFWCNPISGHATLYWYQQILGQGPKLLIQFQNNGVVDDSQLPKDRFSAERLKGVDSTLKIQPAKLEDSAVYLCASSPLSGPRYEQYFGPGTRLTVT.

This chain uses TRBV6-5 with TRBJ2-7; weak D call: TRBD2 (5 bases). The CDR3 is 14 residues long. Trimming took off 2 bases at V and 3 bases at J, with 11 bases between the two ends. Germline CDR1 MNHEY, CDR2 SVGAGI. CDR3 sequence (DNA): TGTGCCAGCAGTTACGTGCGGGCTGACTACGAGCAGTACTTC. The encoded protein is CASSYVRADYEQYF.

The V and J genes are TRBV30 and TRBJ2-3; 10 bases agree with TRBD2. The CDR3 runs 18 residues. The junction had 12 bases not matched to a gene; V was cut back by 0 bases and J by 3 bases. Germline CDR1 GTSNPN, CDR2 SVGIG (reference sequence). Written as DNA, the CDR3 is TGTGCCTGGAGTGTATTCCTCCTCCTAGCGGGAGCAACAGATACGCAGTATTTT. Its translation is CAWSVFLLLAGATDTQYF.

The CDR3 loop reads CASSSRTSGSLGEQYF. The CDR3 DNA reads as TGCGCCAGCAGCTCACGGACTAGCGGATCTCTTGGCGAGCAGTACTTC. This chain joins TRBV5-1 and TRBJ2-7, with 10 bases lining up with TRBD2. The CDR3 has 16 amino acids. V was clipped by 3 bases and J by 6 bases; unmatched bases: 12. Germline assignment: CDR1 SGHRS and CDR2 YFSETQ.

This sequence joins TRBV7-9 and TRBJ1-2, with no clear D. The V end lost 0 bases, the J end lost 7 bases, and 12 bases lay between the germline ends. Germline values: CDR1 SEHNR, CDR2 FQNEAQ (reference sequence). The CDR3 sequence is 14 residues long. The CDR3 loop reads CASSLAGYEFGYTF. Here the CDR3 DNA reads TGTGCCAGCAGCTTAGCGGGATACGAGTTTGGCTACACCTTC.

V is TRBV7-3 and J is TRBJ2-2; D unclear. The CDR3 is 17 residues long. The V end was cut by 5 bases, the J end by 3 bases, with 19 bases between. Germline V gene data show CDR1 as SGHTA and CDR2 as FQGTGA. Here the CDR3 reads CASSPNPGSSYTGELFF. CDR3 coding DNA: TGTGCCAGCAGCCCAAACCCCGGGTCCAGCTACACCGGGGAGCTGTTTTTT.

The rearrangement joins TRBV27 to TRBJ2-3; D is perhaps TRBD1 or TRBD2 (5 bases each). CDR3 length: 15 residues. V was pared by 3 bases and J by 4 bases, with 14 bases between. CDR1 MNHEY and CDR2 SMNVEV come from the germline V gene (reference sequence). The chain's CDR3 is CASSFEGTGADTQYF. CDR3 nucleotides: TGTGCCAGCAGTTTTGAGGGGACCGGGGCAGATACGCAGTATTTT.